These T cell receptor beta chains were read from a single sample in a study of blood T cell repertoires in COVID-19. Some clones are missing from TCRdb's copy, which holds only in-frame ones; the method was immunoSEQ multiplex PCR. The sample includes over 100,000 clones, less than 85% of them seen just once. Specimen: peripheral blood. The receptors derive from a human donor in a cohort sampled during active or convalescent COVID-19. Both conserved end residues are part of each CDR3. D genes are given only for firm matches. Clone size is given for some rows only: seen once, a few or many times, or a class if the clone is expanded.

size,J,V,D,DNA,CDR3
.,TRBJ2-7,TRBV28,.,TGTGCCAGCAGTTCGTACTCCTACGAGCAGTACTTC,CASSSYSYEQYF
.,TRBJ2-7,TRBV29-1,TRBD1,TGCAGCGTTGATTGGGGACAGGGTTACGAGCAGTACTTC,CSVDWGQGYEQYF
.,TRBJ2-1,TRBV4-3,TRBD2,TGCGCCAGCAGCCTCGGGACTAGCGCCTCCAAGGAGCAGTTCTTC,CASSLGTSASKEQFF
.,TRBJ2-3,TRBV7-8,TRBD2,TGTGCCAGCAGCTTAGGTCGGCTAGCGGGAAGGGGAGATACGCAGTATTTT,CASSLGRLAGRGDTQYF
once,TRBJ1-5,TRBV5-1,TRBD1,TGCGCCAGCAGCTCCGATGCACTGACAGGGACCAATCAGCCCCAGCATTTT,CASSSDALTGTNQPQHF
.,TRBJ2-3,TRBV5-1,.,TGCGCCAGCAGCTTGAGGTTGAGCCCTAGTTCGACAGATACGCAGTATTTT,CASSLRLSPSSTDTQYF
.,TRBJ2-6,TRBV5-1,.,TGCGCCAGCAGCCGTACTGTCGCCTCTGGGGCCAACGTCCTGACTTTC,CASSRTVASGANVLTF
.,TRBJ1-1,TRBV5-1,TRBD1,TGCGCCAGCAGCAGAACAGGGGATTTGAACACTGAAGCTTTCTTT,CASSRTGDLNTEAFF
.,TRBJ1-2,TRBV7-2,.,TGTGCCAGCAGCCAGAACCCTGACAGAATCTATGGCTACACCTTC,CASSQNPDRIYGYTF
.,TRBJ1-2,TRBV19,.,TGTGCCAGTAGCCCGACACAGGCGGCTAACTATGGCTACACCTTC,CASSPTQAANYGYTF
.,TRBJ2-7,TRBV27,.,TGTGCCAGCAGTTTAGGCCTACAGAACGAGCAGTACTTC,CASSLGLQNEQYF
.,TRBJ2-7,TRBV6-5,.,TGTGCCAGCAGGGTTGGTCGGTTTGCTGGCGAGCAGTACTTC,CASRVGRFAGEQYF
.,TRBJ1-3,TRBV11-2,TRBD1,TGTGCCAGCAGCCCCTGGGACAGGGATTATGGAAACACCATATATTTT,CASSPWDRDYGNTIYF
.,TRBJ1-3,TRBV11-2,.,TGTGCCAGCAGCTTACCAGGGTTAGACTCTGGAAACACCATATATTTT,CASSLPGLDSGNTIYF
.,TRBJ2-7,TRBV4-1,.,TGCGCCAGCAGCCAAGTTATAGCGCAGGCTTGGGCTGAGCAGTACTTC,CASSQVIAQAWAEQYF
few,TRBJ1-1,TRBV10-3,TRBD1,TGTGCCATCAGCAAGGGACAGATGAACACTGAAGCTTTCTTT,CAISKGQMNTEAFF
.,TRBJ2-1,TRBV11-2,TRBD2,TGTGCCAGCAGCCAAATAGCGGGGGCCTACAATGAGCAGTTCTTC,CASSQIAGAYNEQFF